This note documents a single T cell receptor (beta chain) sequence. Second-dose schedules of about 4 or about 12 weeks were combined. These data are taken from a study of T cell responses to AZD1222 COVID-19 vaccine. There are 17 residues in the CDR3. CDR1 is SNHLY and CDR2 is FYNNEI in the germline V gene. V dropped 1 base and J dropped 7 bases, with 22 bases sitting between them. Measured with immunoSEQ multiplex PCR; TCRdb has only the in-frame clones, and not every one. The sample lists about 160,000 clones, around nine tenths occurring once. The receptor was isolated from an adult who received the AZD1222 COVID-19 vaccine. The V gene is TRBV2, the J gene TRBJ1-2; perhaps TRBD1 as D (6 bases). This specimen consisted of peripheral blood, obtained 28 days after the second AZD1222 dose. The CDR3, as DNA: TGTGCCAGCAGTGAAGTCCTCGGGGGCTACTTAGACCCTGGCTACACCTTC. Its protein product is CASSEVLGGYLDPGYTF.